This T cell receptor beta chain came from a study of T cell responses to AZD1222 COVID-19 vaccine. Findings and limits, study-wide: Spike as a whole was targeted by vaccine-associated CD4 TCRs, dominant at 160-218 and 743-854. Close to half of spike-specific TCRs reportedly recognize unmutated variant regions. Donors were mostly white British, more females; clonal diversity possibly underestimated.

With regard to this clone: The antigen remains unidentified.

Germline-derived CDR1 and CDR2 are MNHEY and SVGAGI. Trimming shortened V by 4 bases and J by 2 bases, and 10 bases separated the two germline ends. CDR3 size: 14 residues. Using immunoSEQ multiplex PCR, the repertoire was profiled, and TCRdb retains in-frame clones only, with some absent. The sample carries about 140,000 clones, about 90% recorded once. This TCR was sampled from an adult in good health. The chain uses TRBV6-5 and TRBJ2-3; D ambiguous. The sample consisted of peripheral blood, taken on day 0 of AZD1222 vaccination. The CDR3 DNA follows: TGTGCCAGCAGTTCTTCAGGCCTCACAGATACGCAGTATTTT. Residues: CASSSSGLTDTQYF.